The clone carrying this TCR beta chain was detected only a few times. Antigen: not known. This CDR3 is built from 13 residues. Germline V gene lookup returns CDR1 DFQATT and CDR2 SNEGSKA (reference sequence). Trimming pared 7 bases from V and 0 bases from J, leaving 13 bases between. Combining a sample-barcoded 5' primer with a J-beta primer mix, a second PCR ran for roughly 7 to 12 cycles. TCRdb re-called the 5' RACE reads through MiXCR, storing one row per CDR3 protein. Of approximately 850,000 distinct CDR3 sequences in the sample, nearly 60% were seen once. The data derive from a study of blood T cells in healthy people across ages. Study-wide results and caveats: Diversity was higher, and naive CD4+ cells more numerous, in long-lived donors than in aged donors. Unsorted PBMC input precluded a conclusive naive versus antigen-experienced comparison.

The source is a man aged 30 to 45 in good health. This sequence joins TRBV20-1 and TRBJ2-7; TRBD2 is a possible D gene (8 bases). The sequenced sample was blood. CDR3 DNA: TGCAGTGTAGCGGGACAGACCTCCTACGAGCAGTACTTC. Its translation: CSVAGQTSYEQYF.